The 19 T cell receptor beta chains presented below share a single source sample, sequenced in a study of monozygotic twins with inflammatory bowel disease (dated by TCRdb to about 2019). The library was obtained by 5' RACE. Reads for this sample came from an Illumina HiSeq 2500. The reads underwent TCRdb reprocessing, giving one record for each CDR3 protein sequence and no DNA. This sample's clone table shows 210,000 or so distinct CDR3 sequences. The ten largest account for 7.7% of the sample. Sequencing was carried out using blood. These receptors came from a human donor with ulcerative colitis or Crohn's disease, or a healthy co-twin of an affected twin (not recorded which).

The rearrangement uses TRBV20-1 and TRBJ2-7; TCRdb calls TRBD1, which cannot be checked without DNA. CDR3 size: 16 residues. CDR1 is DFQATT, CDR2 SNEGSKA, per germline (reference sequence). The chain's CDR3 is CSARDRGGRKVHEQYF.

CDR3 amino acids: CASSSGFAVETQYF. The chain is built from TRBV5-1 and TRBJ2-5. This CDR3 comprises 14 residues. In germline, CDR1 is SGHRS, CDR2 YFSETQ.

The gene calls are TRBV18 and TRBJ2-7; TCRdb calls TRBD1, which cannot be checked without DNA. Germline V gives CDR1 KGHSH, CDR2 LQKENI. The CDR3 loop spans 15 amino acids. CDR3: CASSPTGQVLYEQYF.

This chain links TRBV6-1 with TRBJ1-2; TCRdb proposes TRBD1, but this gene call is untestable without DNA. The V gene's germline CDR1 is MNHNS and CDR2 SASEGT. This CDR3 spans 15 amino acids. The CDR3 spells CASSPPGQTYYGYTF.

The chain employs TRBV18 and TRBJ2-5. This CDR3 has 13 residues. Germline CDR1 KGHSH, CDR2 LQKENI. CDR3 amino acids: CASSPVASETQYF.

This chain links TRBV6-1 with TRBJ2-7; TCRdb returns TRBD1, unconfirmable since there is no DNA. The CDR3 sequence is 16 residues long. Germline values: CDR1 MNHNS, CDR2 SASEGT. The chain's CDR3 is CASNRDTGFGSYEQYF.

The CDR3 sequence: CASSLENKWGQPQHF. The genes are TRBV5-1 and TRBJ1-5. The CDR3 totals 15 residues. Germline CDR1 SGHRS, CDR2 YFSETQ.

This chain links TRBV7-9 with TRBJ1-2; TCRdb picks TRBD1, but there is no DNA to check that call. Germline CDR1 SEHNR, CDR2 FQNEAQ (reference sequence). This CDR3 contains 15 residues. CDR3 sequence reads: CASSLTGAYQGGYTF.

The chain is built from TRBV12-3 or TRBV12-4 and TRBJ1-2; TCRdb's assignment of TRBD1 cannot be checked, as there is no DNA. The CDR3 is 13 residues long. The CDR3 spells CASTRQGSSGYTF.

This chain uses TRBV5-5 with TRBJ2-7; TCRdb designates TRBD1, a call that cannot be tested without DNA. This CDR3 region has 15 residues. Germline loops: CDR1 SGHKS, CDR2 YYEKEE (reference sequence). CDR3 sequence reads: CASKTGGHSTYEQYF.

The chain employs TRBV4-1 and TRBJ1-1; checking the TCRdb D call of TRBD1 is not possible without DNA. The V gene's germline CDR1 is MGHRA and CDR2 YSYEKL. The CDR3 spans 13 residues. CDR3: CASSQISGAEAFF.

The chain has TRBV7-3 and TRBJ2-7. Germline loops: CDR1 SGHTA, CDR2 FQGTGA. The CDR3 extends over 15 amino acids. CDR3 sequence: CASSLSGGSWDEQYF.

The V gene is TRBV7-2, the J gene TRBJ2-2; TCRdb names TRBD1, which stays unverified in the absence of DNA. This CDR3 is 17 amino acids long. The V gene's germline CDR1 is SGHTA and CDR2 FQGNSA. The CDR3 spells CASSYTPAFRADGELFF.

The rearrangement joins TRBV7-2 to TRBJ2-7. The CDR3 consists of 14 residues. Germline V gene lookup returns CDR1 SGHTA and CDR2 FQGNSA. The CDR3: CASRLAGPYYEQYF.

The V and J genes are TRBV7-2 and TRBJ2-1; lacking DNA, the TRBD2 call made by TCRdb goes unchecked. CDR3 length: 14 amino acids. Per germline, CDR1 SGHTA and CDR2 FQGNSA. The CDR3 here is CASSFVSGGNEQFF.

The J gene is TRBJ1-2, the V gene TRBV7-9. The germline gives CDR1 SEHNR, CDR2 FQNEAQ (reference sequence). The CDR3 is 11 amino acids. The CDR3 loop is CASSQFDGYTF.

The rearrangement links TRBV30 to TRBJ2-5; as DNA is missing, the TRBD1 call by TCRdb cannot be tested. The germline V gene has CDR1 GTSNPN and CDR2 SVGIG (reference sequence). The CDR3 covers 13 residues. The CDR3 region is CAWQGGYQETQYF.

The gene calls are TRBV6-1 and TRBJ1-4. This CDR3 has 15 amino acids. Germline V gene sequence: CDR1 MNHNS, CDR2 SASEGT. The CDR3 protein is CASSEFLGIDEKLFF.

V is TRBV30 and J is TRBJ2-1; without DNA, the TCRdb call of TRBD1 cannot be checked. The CDR3 covers 13 residues. The germline gives CDR1 GTSNPN, CDR2 SVGIG (reference sequence). The CDR3 here is CAWSVWGYNEQFF.